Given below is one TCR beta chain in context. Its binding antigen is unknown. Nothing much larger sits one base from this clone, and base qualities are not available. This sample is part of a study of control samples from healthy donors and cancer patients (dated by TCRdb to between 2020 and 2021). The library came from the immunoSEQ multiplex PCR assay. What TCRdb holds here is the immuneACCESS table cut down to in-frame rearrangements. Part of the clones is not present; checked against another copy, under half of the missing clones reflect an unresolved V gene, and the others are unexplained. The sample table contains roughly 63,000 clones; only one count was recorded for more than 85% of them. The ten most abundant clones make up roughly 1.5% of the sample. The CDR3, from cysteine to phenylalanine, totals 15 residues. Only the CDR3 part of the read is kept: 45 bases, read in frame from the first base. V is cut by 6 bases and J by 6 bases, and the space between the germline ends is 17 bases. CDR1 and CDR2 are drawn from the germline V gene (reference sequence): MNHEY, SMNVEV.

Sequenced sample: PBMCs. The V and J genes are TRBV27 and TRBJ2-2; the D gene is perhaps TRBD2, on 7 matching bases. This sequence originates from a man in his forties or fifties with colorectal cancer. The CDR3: CASRHYAGAAGELFF. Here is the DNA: TGTGCCAGCAGACATTATGCGGGGGCAGCCGGGGAGCTGTTTTTT.